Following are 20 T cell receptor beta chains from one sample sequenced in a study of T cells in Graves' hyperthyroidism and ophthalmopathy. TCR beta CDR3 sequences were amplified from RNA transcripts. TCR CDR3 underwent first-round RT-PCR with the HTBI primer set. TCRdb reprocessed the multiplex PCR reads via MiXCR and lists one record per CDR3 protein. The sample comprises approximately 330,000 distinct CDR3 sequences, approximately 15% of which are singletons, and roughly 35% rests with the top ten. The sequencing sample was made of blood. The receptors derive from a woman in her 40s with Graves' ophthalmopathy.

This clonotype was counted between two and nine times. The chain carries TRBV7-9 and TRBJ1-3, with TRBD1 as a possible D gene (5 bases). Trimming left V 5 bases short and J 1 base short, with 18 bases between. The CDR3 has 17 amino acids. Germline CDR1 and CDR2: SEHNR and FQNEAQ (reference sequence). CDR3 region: CASSPPDRHLSGNTIYF. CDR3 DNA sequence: TGTGCCAGCAGCCCACCCGACAGACACTTATCTGGAAACACCATATATTTT.

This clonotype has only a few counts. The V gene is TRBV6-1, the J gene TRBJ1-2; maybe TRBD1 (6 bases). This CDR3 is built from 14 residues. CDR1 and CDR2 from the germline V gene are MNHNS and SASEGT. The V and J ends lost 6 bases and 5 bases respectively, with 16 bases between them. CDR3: CASRAGVVGYGYTF. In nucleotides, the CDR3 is TGTGCCAGCAGGGCAGGGGTAGTAGGGTATGGCTACACCTTC.

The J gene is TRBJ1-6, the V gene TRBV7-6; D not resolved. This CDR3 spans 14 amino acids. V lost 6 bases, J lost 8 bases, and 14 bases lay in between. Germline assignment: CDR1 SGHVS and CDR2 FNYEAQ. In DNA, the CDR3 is TGTGCCAGCAGACCAGGTCCGGCGGATTCACCCCTCCACTTT. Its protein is CASRPGPADSPLHF.

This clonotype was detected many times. CDR3 bases: TGTGCCAGCAGCTTAACACAGGGAAACACTGAAGCTTTCTTT. Protein sequence: CASSLTQGNTEAFF. V and J are TRBV7-2 and TRBJ1-1, with a weak D call TRBD1 (6 bases). Germline V gene data show CDR1 as SGHTA and CDR2 as FQGNSA. Trimming removed 2 bases from V and 2 bases from J, with 9 bases in between. The CDR3 has 14 residues.

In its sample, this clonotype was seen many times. The chain's CDR3 is CASSRRGDRAETQYF. In DNA form, the CDR3 reads TGTGCCAGCAGCCGTCGAGGGGACAGGGCAGAGACCCAGTACTTC. J is TRBJ2-5 and V is TRBV11-2, with TRBD1 matching over 9 bases. This CDR3 region has 15 residues. Unmatched junction bases numbered 8, after V lost 5 bases and J lost 4 bases. Germline V gives CDR1 SGHAT, CDR2 FQNNGV.

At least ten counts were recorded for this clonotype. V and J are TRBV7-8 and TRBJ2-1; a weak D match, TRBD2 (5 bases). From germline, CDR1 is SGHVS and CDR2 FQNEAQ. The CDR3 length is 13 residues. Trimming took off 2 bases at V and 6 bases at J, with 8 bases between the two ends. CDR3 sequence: CASSLYGINEQFF. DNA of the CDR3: TGTGCCAGCAGCTTATACGGGATCAATGAGCAGTTCTTC.

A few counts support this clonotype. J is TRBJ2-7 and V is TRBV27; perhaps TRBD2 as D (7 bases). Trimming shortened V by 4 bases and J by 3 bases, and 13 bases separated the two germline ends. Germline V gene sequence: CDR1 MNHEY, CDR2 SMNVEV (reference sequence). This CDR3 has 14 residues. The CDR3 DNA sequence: TGTGCCAGCAGTTGGGGGGGCTTTGGCTACGAGCAGTACTTC. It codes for CASSWGGFGYEQYF.

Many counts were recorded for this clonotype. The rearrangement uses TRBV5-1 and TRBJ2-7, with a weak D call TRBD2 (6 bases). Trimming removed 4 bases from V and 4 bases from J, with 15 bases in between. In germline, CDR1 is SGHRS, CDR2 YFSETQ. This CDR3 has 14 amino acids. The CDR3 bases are TGCGCCAGCAGCCCGCAGGGCGGGGAGTACGAGCAGTACTTC. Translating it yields CASSPQGGEYEQYF.

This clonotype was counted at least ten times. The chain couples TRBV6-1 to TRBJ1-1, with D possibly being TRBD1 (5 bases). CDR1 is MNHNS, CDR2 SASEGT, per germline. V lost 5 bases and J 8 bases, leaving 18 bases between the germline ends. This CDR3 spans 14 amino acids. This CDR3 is CASSSSRGGKEAFF. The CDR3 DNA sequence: TGTGCCAGCAGTAGTTCACGGGGGGGGAAGGAAGCTTTCTTT.

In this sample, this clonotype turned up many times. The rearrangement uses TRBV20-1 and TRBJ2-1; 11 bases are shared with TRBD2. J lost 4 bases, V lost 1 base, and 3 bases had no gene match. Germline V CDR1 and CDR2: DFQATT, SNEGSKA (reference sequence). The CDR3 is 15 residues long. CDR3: CSARGLAGTYNEQFF. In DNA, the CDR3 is TGCAGTGCTAGAGGACTAGCGGGAACGTACAATGAGCAGTTCTTC.

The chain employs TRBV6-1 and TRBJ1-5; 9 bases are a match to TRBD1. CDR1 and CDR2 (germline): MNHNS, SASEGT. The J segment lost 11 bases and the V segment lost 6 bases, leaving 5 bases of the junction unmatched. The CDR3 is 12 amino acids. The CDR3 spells CASSETGGSQHF. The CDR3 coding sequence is TGTGCCAGCAGCGAAACAGGGGGCTCCCAGCATTTT.

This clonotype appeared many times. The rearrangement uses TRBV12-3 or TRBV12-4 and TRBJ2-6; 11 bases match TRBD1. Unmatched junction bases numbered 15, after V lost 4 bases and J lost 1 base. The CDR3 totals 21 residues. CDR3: CASSSNTGQGARGSGANVLTF. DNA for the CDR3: TGTGCCAGCAGTTCAAATACCGGACAGGGGGCGCGAGGTTCTGGGGCCAACGTCCTGACTTTC.

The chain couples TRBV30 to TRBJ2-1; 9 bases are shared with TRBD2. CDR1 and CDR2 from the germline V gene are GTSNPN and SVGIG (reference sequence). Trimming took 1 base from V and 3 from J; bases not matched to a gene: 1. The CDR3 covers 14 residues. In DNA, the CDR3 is TGTGCCTGGAGTGGGACTAGCGTCTACAATGAGCAGTTCTTC. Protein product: CAWSGTSVYNEQFF.

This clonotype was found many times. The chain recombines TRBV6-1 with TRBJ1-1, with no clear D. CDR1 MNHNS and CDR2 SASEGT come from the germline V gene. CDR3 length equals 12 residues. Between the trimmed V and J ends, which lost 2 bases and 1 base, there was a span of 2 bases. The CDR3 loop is CASSEPNTEAFF. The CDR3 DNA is TGTGCCAGCAGTGAACCGAACACTGAAGCTTTCTTT.

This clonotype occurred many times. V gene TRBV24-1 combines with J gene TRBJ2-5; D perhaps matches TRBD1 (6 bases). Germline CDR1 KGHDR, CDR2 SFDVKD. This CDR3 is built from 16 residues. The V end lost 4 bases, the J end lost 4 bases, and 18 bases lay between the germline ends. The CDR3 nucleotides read TGTGCCACCAGTGACCCGTCAGGGGTGGGTCGAGAGACCCAGTACTTC. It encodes CATSDPSGVGRETQYF.

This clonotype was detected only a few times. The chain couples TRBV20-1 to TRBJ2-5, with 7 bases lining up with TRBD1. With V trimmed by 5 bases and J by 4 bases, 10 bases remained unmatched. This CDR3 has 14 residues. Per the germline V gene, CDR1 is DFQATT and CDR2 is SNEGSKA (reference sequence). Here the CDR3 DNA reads TGCAGTGCTCAGGGGGACAAAGGTGCAGAGACCCAGTACTTC. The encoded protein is CSAQGDKGAETQYF.

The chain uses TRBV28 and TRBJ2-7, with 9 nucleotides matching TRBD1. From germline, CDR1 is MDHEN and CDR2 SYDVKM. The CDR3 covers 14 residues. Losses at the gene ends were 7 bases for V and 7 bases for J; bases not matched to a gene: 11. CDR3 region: CASTRQGDSGEQYF. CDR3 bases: TGTGCCAGCACCCGACAGGGGGACAGTGGGGAGCAGTACTTC.

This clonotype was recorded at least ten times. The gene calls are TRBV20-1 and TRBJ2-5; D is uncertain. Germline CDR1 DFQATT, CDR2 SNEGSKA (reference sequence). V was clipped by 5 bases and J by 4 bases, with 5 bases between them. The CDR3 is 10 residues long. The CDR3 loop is CSAASETQYF. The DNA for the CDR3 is TGCAGTGCTGCCTCAGAGACCCAGTACTTC.

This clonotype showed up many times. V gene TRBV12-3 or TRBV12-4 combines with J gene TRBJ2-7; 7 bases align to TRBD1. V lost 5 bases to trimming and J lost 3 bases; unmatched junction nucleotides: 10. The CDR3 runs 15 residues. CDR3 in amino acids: CASSLDRTGSYEQYF. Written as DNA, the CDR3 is TGTGCCAGCAGTCTGGACAGGACAGGCAGCTACGAGCAGTACTTC.

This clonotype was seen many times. CDR3 in amino acids: CASSQNRWDSSTDTQYF. In nucleotides, the CDR3 is TGTGCCAGCAGCCAAAACCGCTGGGACTCAAGCACAGATACGCAGTATTTT. The chain combines TRBV11-2 with TRBJ2-3; maybe TRBD2 (6 bases). The CDR3 has 17 residues. The V gene lost 5 bases and the J gene lost 0 bases, with 18 bases spanning the gap. Germline V gene lookup returns CDR1 SGHAT and CDR2 FQNNGV.